One and the same sample provided the 14 T cell receptor beta chains below, sequenced in a study of cytomegalovirus exposure and HLA in healthy donors. This PCR relied on a set of 60 Vbeta primers and 13 Jbeta primers. The assay was immunoSEQ multiplex PCR, and TCRdb's table has in-frame clones only and misses some. The sample shows fewer than 120,000 clones, 76% of them seen only once. Material: PBMCs. These receptors all come from a man aged 30 to 45 in good health and CMV-seropositive.

This chain connects TRBV5-1 to TRBJ2-3; 9 bases align to TRBD2. Looked up from germline, CDR1 is SGHRS and CDR2 is YFSETQ. V shed 0 bases and J 3 bases; nucleotides not matched to a gene: 8. The CDR3 extends over 17 amino acids. The CDR3 sequence is CASSLGHGGGATDTQYF. In DNA form, the CDR3 reads TGCGCCAGCAGCTTGGGCCATGGCGGGGGGGCGACAGATACGCAGTATTTT.

The rearrangement links TRBV19 to TRBJ2-5, with 7 bases that match TRBD2. CDR1 and CDR2 from the germline V gene are LNHDA and SQIVND (reference sequence). CDR3 length: 15 residues. V shed 6 bases, J shed 1 base, and the junction held 8 bases outside the gene matches. The CDR3 region has the DNA TGTGCCAGTAGAACTAGCGCGGTGCTCCAAGAGACCCAGTACTTC. Translated: CASRTSAVLQETQYF.

Only one count was recorded for this clone. The chain joins TRBV7-3 to TRBJ2-5; 9 bases agree with TRBD2. V gave up 0 bases and J gave up 5 bases; unmatched junction bases: 4. This CDR3 is built from 15 residues. Germline V lookup: CDR1 SGHTA, CDR2 FQGTGA. The CDR3 DNA follows: TGTGCCAGCAGCTTAACGGCGGGGGGGTACGAGACCCAGTACTTC. Its translation is CASSLTAGGYETQYF. The full variable domain, with the rest looked up from reference TRBV7-3 and TRBJ2-5, is GAGVSQTPSNKVTEKGKYVELRCDPISGHTALYWYRQSLGQGPEFLIYFQGTGAADDSGLPNDRFFAVRPEGSVSTLKIQRTERGDSAVYLCASSLTAGGYETQYFGPGTRLLVL.

This chain connects TRBV4-1 to TRBJ2-5; 7 bases agree with TRBD2. This CDR3 is built from 17 residues. The V gene's germline CDR1 is MGHRA and CDR2 YSYEKL. After removal of 1 base from V and 2 bases from J, the junction contained 10 bases not matched to a gene. The CDR3 spells CASSQASSAGSQETQYF. The CDR3 DNA sequence: TGCGCCAGCAGCCAAGCGAGCTCAGCGGGGTCACAAGAGACCCAGTACTTC.

The chain joins TRBV5-1 to TRBJ2-2; 13 bases agree with TRBD2. Looked up from germline, CDR1 is SGHRS and CDR2 is YFSETQ. V shed 4 bases and J 5 bases; nucleotides not matched to a gene: 5. The CDR3 covers 16 residues. CDR3 nucleotide sequence: TGCGCCAGCAGCCCCCTGGGACTAGCGGGGACCGGGGAGCTGTTTTTT. Translating gives CASSPLGLAGTGELFF.

The rearrangement joins TRBV4-1 to TRBJ2-7; possible D gene TRBD2, 6 bases. CDR1 and CDR2 (germline): MGHRA, YSYEKL. CDR3 length: 14 residues. Trimming left V 1 base short and J 2 bases short, with 9 bases between. This CDR3 reads CASSQARGAYEQYF. CDR3 DNA: TGCGCCAGCAGCCAAGCGCGGGGAGCCTACGAGCAGTACTTC.

The V gene is TRBV15, the J gene TRBJ2-7, with D possibly TRBD1 on 6 matching bases. The CDR3 length is 15 residues. Germline CDR1 reads LNHNV; CDR2 reads YYDKDF (reference sequence). Trimming stripped 2 bases from V and 5 bases from J, with 16 bases between. The CDR3 region is CATSRSLYRADEQYF. CDR3 DNA: TGTGCCACCAGCAGATCATTATACAGGGCCGACGAGCAGTACTTC. Looking up the rest from reference TRBV15 and TRBJ2-7 gives the full variable domain: DAMVIQNPRYQVTQFGKPVTLSCSQTLNHNVMYWYQQKSSQAPKLLFHYYDKDFNNEADTPDNFQSRRPNTSFCFLDIRSPGLGDTAMYLCATSRSLYRADEQYFGPGTRLTVT.

V usage is TRBV18 and J usage is TRBJ1-5; TRBD1 matches 7 bases. The CDR3 sequence is 18 residues long. CDR1 KGHSH and CDR2 LQKENI come from the germline V gene. The V and J ends lost 2 bases and 3 bases, in that order; junction bases with no gene match: 13. The CDR3 loop reads CASSPAGSGGTLNQPQHF. DNA for the CDR3: TGTGCCAGCTCACCAGCCGGGTCAGGGGGAACCCTCAATCAGCCCCAGCATTTT.

V gene TRBV28 combines with J gene TRBJ1-2; D uncertain. The germline V gene encodes CDR1 MDHEN and CDR2 SYDVKM. The V and J ends lost 7 bases and 2 bases respectively, with 17 bases between them. This CDR3 contains 15 residues. The CDR3 coding sequence is TGTGCCAGCACCACCGACGAAGAACAGAACTATGGCTACACCTTC. Translated: CASTTDEEQNYGYTF.

The CDR3 loop is CASSPRTRVTDTQYF. CDR3 sequence (DNA): TGTGCCAGCTCACCACGGACAAGGGTCACAGATACGCAGTATTTT. The V call is TRBV18, the J call TRBJ2-3; a weak D match, TRBD1 (5 bases). The CDR3 covers 15 residues. Trimming stripped 1 base from V and 2 bases from J, with 10 bases between. The V gene's germline CDR1 is KGHSH and CDR2 LQKENI.

The chain has TRBV21-1 and TRBJ2-7; whether TRBD1, the table's D call, matches the DNA was not checked. TRBV21-1 represents a pseudogene. The CDR3 contains 12 residues. The CDR3 nucleotides read TGTGCCGCCCATGGCCGTGCCTACGAGCAGTACTTC. Amino acid sequence: CAAHGRAYEQYF.

The V and J genes are TRBV27 and TRBJ2-7, with D tentatively TRBD2 (6 bases). The germline V and J ends were trimmed by 4 bases and 0 bases, with 13 bases remaining between them. Germline values: CDR1 MNHEY, CDR2 SMNVEV (reference sequence). The CDR3 runs 15 residues. The CDR3 region has the DNA TGTGCCAGCAGTTCGGCGGGGCTCCCCTCCTACGAGCAGTACTTC. This encodes CASSSAGLPSYEQYF.

The chain carries TRBV4-1 and TRBJ1-2; 7 nucleotides line up with TRBD1. J gave up 7 bases and V 3 bases, and 8 bases lay outside the gene matches. This CDR3 comprises 14 residues. Per the germline V gene, CDR1 is MGHRA and CDR2 is YSYEKL. The DNA for the CDR3 is TGCGCCAGCAGCCAGGAGGACAGGAGCGCTGGCTACACCTTC. Translation gives CASSQEDRSAGYTF.

This clone has only one observation. This chain links TRBV9 with TRBJ1-6; D is uncertain. This CDR3 spans 16 amino acids. Per germline, CDR1 SGDLS and CDR2 YYNGEE. The V and J ends lost 0 bases and 9 bases respectively, with 16 bases between them. CDR3: CASSVGPGVRASPLHF. For the CDR3, the DNA is TGTGCCAGCAGCGTAGGGCCGGGAGTCCGGGCTTCACCCCTCCACTTT.